These T cell receptor beta chains were read from a single sample in a study of T cells after yellow fever vaccination. Each CDR3 protein gets one entry after TCRdb re-called the 5' RACE reads with MiXCR. The repertoire includes 25,000 to 35,000 distinct CDR3 sequences, approximately 4.4% of them detected once, and roughly half sits in the top ten. Sequenced material: CD8+ T cells sorted from PBMCs, taken 5 days after the yellow fever booster vaccination. The receptors were sampled from a man aged 25 to 45 who received the YFV17D yellow fever vaccine. Each CDR3 is given with its conserved first and last residue. D genes are given only for firm matches. Expanded clones are given a class, and other clones once, few, many or no size at all.

j_gene	d_gene	abundance	v_gene	CDR3aa	CDR3nt
TRBJ2-7	TRBD1	many	TRBV20-1	CSASSGTAYEQYF	TGCAGTGCTAGCTCCGGGACAGCCTACGAGCAGTACTTC
TRBJ2-4	-	many	TRBV27	CASSLRASGKNIQYF	TGTGCCAGCAGTTTAAGAGCATCCGGTAAAAACATTCAGTACTTC
TRBJ2-1	-	many	TRBV5-1	CASSLLGDEQFF	TGCGCCAGCAGCTTGCTCGGGGATGAGCAGTTCTTC
TRBJ2-2	-	many	TRBV4-3	CASSQDSGELFF	TGCGCCAGCAGCCAAGACAGCGGGGAGCTGTTTTTT
TRBJ1-1	-	few	TRBV29-1	CSVYGGSVTEAFF	TGCAGCGTTTACGGGGGGTCGGTCACTGAAGCTTTCTTT
TRBJ2-1	-	many	TRBV5-1	CASSFLRDEQFF	TGCGCAAGCAGCTTCTTAAGGGATGAGCAGTTCTTC
TRBJ1-2	TRBD1	many	TRBV13	CASSWEGARQGVAYGYTF	TGTGCCAGCAGCTGGGAGGGGGCCAGACAGGGAGTTGCCTATGGCTACACCTTC
TRBJ2-5	-	many	TRBV10-2	CAVRAQETQYF	TGCGCCGTCAGGGCCCAAGAGACCCAGTACTTC
TRBJ2-1	-	many	TRBV4-3	CASSQGLGQFF	TGCGCCAGCAGCCAAGGACTAGGACAGTTCTTC
TRBJ2-7	TRBD1	many	TRBV10-2	CASSEVQGAIYEQYF	TGCGCCAGCAGTGAAGTGCAGGGGGCAATTTACGAGCAGTACTTC
TRBJ1-1	TRBD1	many	TRBV20-1	CSAGETGSGTEAFF	TGCAGTGCGGGAGAGACAGGGTCAGGCACTGAAGCTTTCTTT
TRBJ2-7	TRBD2	many	TRBV14	CASSQVSTSGSYEQYF	TGTGCCAGCAGCCAAGTCTCGACTAGCGGGAGTTACGAGCAGTACTTC
TRBJ2-5	TRBD2	many	TRBV3-1	CASSTPGLAGEETQYF	TGTGCCAGCAGCACCCCGGGACTAGCGGGAGAAGAGACCCAGTACTTC
TRBJ1-6	-	many	TRBV4-2	CASSLQGPLNSPLHF	TGTGCCAGCAGCCTTCAGGGTCCCCTTAATTCACCCCTCCACTTT
TRBJ2-6	TRBD1	many	TRBV6-1	CASSEGTGSSGANVLTF	TGTGCCAGCAGTGAAGGGACAGGGAGCTCTGGGGCCAACGTCCTGACTTTC
TRBJ2-3	-	many	TRBV5-1	CASQAESPTQYF	TGCGCCAGCCAAGCTGAGTCCCCCACGCAGTATTTT
TRBJ2-5	-	many	TRBV7-8	CASSFVGSGETQYF	TGTGCCAGCAGCTTCGTAGGAAGCGGCGAGACCCAGTACTTC
TRBJ2-5	TRBD2	many	TRBV28	CASSFPPTSVVETQYF	TGTGCCAGCAGTTTTCCTCCCACTAGCGTGGTAGAGACCCAGTACTTC
TRBJ2-7	-	many	TRBV5-4	CASTLLALLIYEQYF	TGTGCCAGCACTCTGCTAGCCCTCCTGATATACGAGCAGTACTTC
TRBJ2-3	-	many	TRBV4-2	CASRGPAGTDTQYF	TGTGCCAGCAGGGGCCCCGCCGGCACAGATACGCAGTATTTT
TRBJ2-7	-	many	TRBV20-1	CSAGDTAYEQYF	TGCAGTGCCGGGGACACCGCCTACGAGCAGTACTTC
TRBJ2-5	-	many	TRBV12-3/TRBV12-4	CASSYPWEQETQYF	TGTGCCAGCAGTTACCCGTGGGAGCAAGAGACCCAGTACTTC
TRBJ2-1	TRBD2	many	TRBV29-1	CSVEFELAGELF	TGCAGCGTTGAATTCGAACTAGCGGGAGAGCTCTTC
TRBJ2-7	-	many	TRBV29-1	CSVDWVGDEQYF	TGCAGCGTTGATTGGGTTGGCGACGAGCAGTACTTC
TRBJ2-1	-	many	TRBV29-1	CSVEKTQRVFNEQFF	TGCAGCGTGGAGAAAACCCAGCGGGTCTTCAATGAGCAGTTCTTC
TRBJ2-2	TRBD1	many	TRBV19	CASTYRTGDFTGELFF	TGTGCCAGTACATATAGGACAGGTGACTTCACCGGGGAGCTGTTTTTT
TRBJ2-1	-	many	TRBV7-6	CASSLVSGRGVSYNEQFF	TGTGCCAGCAGCTTAGTGTCGGGGCGTGGGGTCTCCTACAATGAGCAGTTCTTC
TRBJ2-7	TRBD1	many	TRBV5-5	CASRPDPGQGPYEQYF	TGTGCCAGCAGACCTGACCCGGGACAGGGCCCCTACGAGCAGTACTTC
TRBJ2-7	-	medium-sized	TRBV20-1	CSARDLERAYEQYF	TGCAGTGCTAGAGATCTCGAAAGAGCCTACGAGCAGTACTTC
TRBJ2-2	-	many	TRBV14	CASSQNQGSGELFF	TGTGCCAGCAGCCAAAACCAGGGTTCCGGGGAGCTGTTTTTT
TRBJ2-7	-	many	TRBV20-1	CSARWDTTYEQYF	TGCAGTGCTAGATGGGACACCACCTACGAGCAGTACTTC
TRBJ2-1	-	few	TRBV12-3/TRBV12-4	CASSFGGGGGNEQFF	TGTGCCAGCAGTTTTGGTGGCGGAGGGGGAAATGAGCAGTTCTTC
TRBJ2-2	-	many	TRBV9	CASSANTGELFF	TGTGCCAGCAGCGCAAACACCGGGGAGCTGTTTTTT
TRBJ2-1	-	many	TRBV12-3/TRBV12-4	CASSTTLIYEQFF	TGTGCCAGCAGCACTACCCTTATATATGAGCAGTTCTTC
TRBJ2-3	-	many	TRBV25-1	CASSGPGPDTQYF	TGTGCCAGCAGTGGACCGGGTCCAGATACGCAGTATTTT
TRBJ2-3	-	many	TRBV20-1	CSVPRTSLTDTQYF	TGCAGTGTACCCCGGACCAGTCTCACAGATACGCAGTATTTT
TRBJ2-5	-	many	TRBV5-6	CASSLDSGGIQETQYF	TGTGCCAGCAGCTTGGACTCTGGCGGGATCCAAGAGACCCAGTACTTC
TRBJ2-7	-	many	TRBV6-1	CASSGQGDEQYF	TGTGCCAGCAGTGGGCAGGGAGACGAGCAGTACTTC
TRBJ2-3	-	many	TRBV7-9	CASSQSADTQYF	TGTGCCAGCAGCCAAAGTGCAGATACGCAGTATTTT
TRBJ2-1	-	many	TRBV27	CASSLLAREGYNEQFF	TGTGCCAGCAGCCTACTAGCCAGGGAAGGGTACAATGAGCAGTTCTTC
TRBJ2-7	-	many	TRBV28	CASSSQVFYEQYF	TGTGCCAGCAGTTCGCAGGTGTTCTACGAGCAGTACTTC
TRBJ2-7	-	many	TRBV30	CAWSVIGGTSSYEQYF	TGTGCCTGGAGTGTAATTGGGGGGACTTCCTCCTACGAGCAGTACTTC
TRBJ2-2	-	many	TRBV6-6	CASSYFLTELFF	TGTGCCAGCAGTTACTTTCTGACGGAGCTGTTTTTT
TRBJ2-7	TRBD1	many	TRBV10-3	CAISVVRDRVHEQYF	TGTGCCATCAGTGTTGTGCGGGACAGGGTCCACGAGCAGTACTTC
TRBJ2-1	-	many	TRBV25-1	CASSAVGLSNEQFF	TGTGCCAGCAGCGCCGTTGGGCTATCCAATGAGCAGTTCTTC
TRBJ2-3	TRBD2	many	TRBV3-1	CASSQEASGSPDTQYF	TGTGCCAGCAGCCAAGAGGCTAGCGGGAGTCCGGATACGCAGTATTTT
TRBJ1-6	-	many	TRBV11-2	CASSSSGSDNSPLHF	TGTGCCAGCAGCTCCTCAGGCAGCGATAATTCACCCCTCCACTTT
TRBJ2-2	TRBD2	many	TRBV11-2	CASSLELAGVSVGELFF	TGTGCCAGCAGCTTAGAACTAGCGGGAGTCTCTGTCGGGGAGCTGTTTTTT
TRBJ1-2	TRBD1	many	TRBV7-2	CASSTSGTGLVGYTF	TGTGCCAGCAGCACCTCCGGGACAGGGTTAGTTGGCTACACCTTC
TRBJ2-3	-	many	TRBV5-5	CASSLASYDRTPTDTQYF	TGTGCCAGCAGCTTGGCCTCCTACGACAGGACGCCGACAGATACGCAGTATTTT
TRBJ2-1	TRBD2	many	TRBV7-9	CASSTTPSGRAFYNEQFF	TGTGCCAGCAGCACGACTCCTAGCGGGAGGGCCTTCTACAATGAGCAGTTCTTC
TRBJ2-7	TRBD2	many	TRBV28	CASSFSSGAHTSYEQYF	TGTGCCAGCAGTTTCTCTAGCGGGGCTCATACTTCCTACGAGCAGTACTTC
TRBJ2-1	TRBD2	many	TRBV15	CATSGLAYYNEQFF	TGTGCCACCAGCGGACTAGCGTACTACAATGAGCAGTTCTTC
TRBJ1-3	TRBD1	-	TRBV15	CATSRDRGNTIYF	TGTGCCACCAGCCGGGACAGAGGAAACACCATATATTTT
TRBJ2-7	TRBD2	many	TRBV20-1	CSATERELSYEQYF	TGCAGTGCTACAGAGCGGGAGCTGTCCTACGAGCAGTACTTC
TRBJ2-2	TRBD1	many	TRBV11-1	CASSFGGQGDTGELFF	TGTGCCAGCAGCTTTGGGGGACAGGGGGACACCGGGGAGCTGTTTTTT
TRBJ2-1	TRBD2	many	TRBV7-9	CASSLVAGGYNEQFF	TGTGCCAGCAGCTTAGTTGCGGGAGGATACAATGAGCAGTTCTTC
TRBJ1-1	-	many	TRBV19	CASSTLGYTEAFF	TGTGCCAGTAGTACTCTGGGATACACTGAAGCTTTCTTT
TRBJ1-3	-	many	TRBV29-1	CSVRSGNTIYF	TGCAGCGTTAGATCTGGAAACACCATATATTTT
TRBJ2-3	TRBD1	many	TRBV6-4	CASSVGTGDTDTQYF	TGTGCCAGCAGTGTGGGGACAGGGGATACAGATACGCAGTATTTT